Sequencing of this T cell receptor (beta chain) was carried out in a study of T cell responses to AZD1222 COVID-19 vaccine. General study findings and limits: Two AZD1222 administrations were followed by greater Spike-specific TCR breadth and depth. The donor group comprised mostly white British people and more females; the analysis possibly underestimated clonal diversity. Sampled repertoires all dated from after the peak T cell response.

CDR1 is SGHVS and CDR2 is FQNEAQ in the germline V gene. This CDR3 is built from 14 residues. Trimming shortened V by 5 bases and J by 4 bases, and 14 bases separated the two germline ends. Concerning this clone: Its antigen is still unknown.

Assay used: immunoSEQ multiplex PCR; TCRdb lists only in-frame clones, some missing. This sample yields over 120,000 clones, of which roughly nine tenths are seen a single time; about 2.1% belongs to the top ten. This specimen consisted of peripheral blood, obtained on day 0 of AZD1222 vaccination. The clonotype was recovered from an adult in good health. The chain joins TRBV7-8 to TRBJ1-1; D remains unclear. The CDR3 DNA reads TGTGCCAGCAGCATGGGGTCGTGGGGCACTGAAGCTTTCTTT. The encoded protein is CASSMGSWGTEAFF.